A selection of T cell receptor beta chains follows, all from one sample in a study of OX40 agonist ivuxolimab in advanced cancers. Clones were sequenced by immunoSEQ multiplex PCR, and TCRdb holds only the in-frame ones, with some missing. The sample includes over 75,000 clones, roughly 89% of them seen just once. The sample in question was CD4+ or CD8+ T cells sorted from blood, obtained in a trial of the OX40 agonist ivuxolimab. The origin of the receptors is an adult with an advanced solid tumor such as melanoma, head and neck, liver or kidney cancer. Both conserved end residues are part of each CDR3. The D gene is left open where the match is weak.

d_call j_call v_call cdr3_nt cdr3_aa
TRBD2 TRBJ2-1 TRBV30 TGTGCCTGGAGTGTACTAGCGGGAGACTACAATGAGCAGTTCTTC CAWSVLAGDYNEQFF
TRBD2 TRBJ2-1 TRBV19 TGTGCCAGTAGGCCGGCCGGGACTAGCGGGAGCCATGAGCAGTTCTTC CASRPAGTSGSHEQFF
- TRBJ2-7 TRBV27 TGTGCCAGCAGTTGGAGGGGCAGTATCGCCGAGCAGTACTTC CASSWRGSIAEQYF
TRBD2 TRBJ2-1 TRBV19 TGTGCCAGTAGTATAGCGGCGGGAGTAGATGAGCAGTTCTTC CASSIAAGVDEQFF
TRBD2 TRBJ2-1 TRBV27 TGTGCCAGCAATCCCCTACGCGGGACTAGCGGGAGAAGTGAGCAGTTCTTC CASNPLRGTSGRSEQFF
TRBD1 TRBJ1-2 TRBV19 TGTGCCAGTAGCCTGACAGGGGCGGATTATGGCTACACCTTC CASSLTGADYGYTF
TRBD1 TRBJ1-5 TRBV9 TGTGCCAGCAGCGTCGGGACAGGGTTCGGCAATCAGCCCCAGCATTTT CASSVGTGFGNQPQHF
TRBD1 TRBJ2-5 TRBV5-1 TGCGCCAGCAGCTTGTTAGGGGGCGGTTGGGAGACCCAGTACTTC CASSLLGGGWETQYF
- TRBJ2-1 TRBV10-1 TGCGCCAGCAGTGAGGTCGGGGCCAATGAGCAGTTCTTC CASSEVGANEQFF
TRBD2 TRBJ2-5 TRBV2 TGTGCCAGCAGTACTAGCGGGAGACTTGAGACCCAGTACTTC CASSTSGRLETQYF
TRBD2 TRBJ2-7 TRBV6-1 TGTGCCAGCAATTTACTAGCGGGAGACTCCTACGAGCAGTACTTC CASNLLAGDSYEQYF
TRBD1 TRBJ1-1 TRBV18 TGTGCCAGCTCACCACCGGACAGGGTAATGGGGAACACTGAAGCTTTCTTT CASSPPDRVMGNTEAFF